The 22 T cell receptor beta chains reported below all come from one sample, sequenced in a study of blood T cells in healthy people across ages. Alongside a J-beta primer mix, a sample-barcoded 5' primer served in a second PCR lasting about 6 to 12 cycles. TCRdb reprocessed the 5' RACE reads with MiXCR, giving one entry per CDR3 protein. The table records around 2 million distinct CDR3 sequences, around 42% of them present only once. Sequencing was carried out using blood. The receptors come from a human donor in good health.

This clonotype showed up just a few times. CDR3 nucleotides: TGTGCCAGCAGTGAATGGACGCCTGCCCAAGAGACCCAGTACTTC. It is translated as CASSEWTPAQETQYF. This sequence joins TRBV25-1 and TRBJ2-5, with unresolved D. Trimming pared 1 base from V and 1 base from J, leaving 10 bases between. In germline, CDR1 is MGHDK, CDR2 SYGVNS. CDR3 size: 15 residues.

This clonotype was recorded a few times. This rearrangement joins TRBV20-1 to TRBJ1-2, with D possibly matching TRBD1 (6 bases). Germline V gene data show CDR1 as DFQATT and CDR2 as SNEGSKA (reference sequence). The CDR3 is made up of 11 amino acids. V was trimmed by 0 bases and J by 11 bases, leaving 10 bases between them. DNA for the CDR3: TGCAGTGCTAGAGAGGGGGCTCCTTACACCTTC. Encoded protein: CSAREGAPYTF.

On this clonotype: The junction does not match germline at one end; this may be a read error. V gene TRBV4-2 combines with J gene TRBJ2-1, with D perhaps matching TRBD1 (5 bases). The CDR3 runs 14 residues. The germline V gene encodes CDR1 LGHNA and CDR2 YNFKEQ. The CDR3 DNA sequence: TGTGCCTGCAGCCTGGACACCTCCAACAATGAGCAGTTCTTC. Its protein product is CACSLDTSNNEQFF.

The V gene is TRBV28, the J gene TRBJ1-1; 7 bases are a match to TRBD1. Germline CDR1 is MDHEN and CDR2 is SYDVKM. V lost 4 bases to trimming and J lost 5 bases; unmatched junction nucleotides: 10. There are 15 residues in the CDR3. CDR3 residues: CASSSPGDSGTEAFF. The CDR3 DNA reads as TGTGCCAGCAGTTCCCCTGGGGACAGCGGGACTGAAGCTTTCTTT. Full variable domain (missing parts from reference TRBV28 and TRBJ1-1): DVKVTQSSRYLVKRTGEKVFLECVQDMDHENMFWYRQDPGLGLRLIYFSYDVKMKEKGDIPEGYSVSREKKERFSLILESASTNQTSMYLCASSSPGDSGTEAFFGQGTRLTVV.

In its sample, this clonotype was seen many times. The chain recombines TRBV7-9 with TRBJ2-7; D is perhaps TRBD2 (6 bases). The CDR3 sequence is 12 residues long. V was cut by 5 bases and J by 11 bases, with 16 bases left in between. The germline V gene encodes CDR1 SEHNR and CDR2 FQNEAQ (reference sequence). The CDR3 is CASSLLGASEYF. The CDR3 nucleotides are TGTGCCAGCAGCCTCCTCGGGGCTAGCGAGTACTTC.

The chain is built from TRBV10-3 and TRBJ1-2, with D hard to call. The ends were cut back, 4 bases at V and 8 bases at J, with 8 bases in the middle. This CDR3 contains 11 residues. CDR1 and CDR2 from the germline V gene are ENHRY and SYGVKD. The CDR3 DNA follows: TGTGCCATCAGTGGGCCACACGGCTACACCTTC. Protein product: CAISGPHGYTF.

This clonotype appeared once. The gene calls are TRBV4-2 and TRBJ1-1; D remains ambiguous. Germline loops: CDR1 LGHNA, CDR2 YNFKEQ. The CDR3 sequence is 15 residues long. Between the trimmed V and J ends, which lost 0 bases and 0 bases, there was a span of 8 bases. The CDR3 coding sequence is TGTGCCAGCAGCCAAGAATGGAGTATGAACACTGAAGCTTTCTTT. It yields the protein CASSQEWSMNTEAFF.

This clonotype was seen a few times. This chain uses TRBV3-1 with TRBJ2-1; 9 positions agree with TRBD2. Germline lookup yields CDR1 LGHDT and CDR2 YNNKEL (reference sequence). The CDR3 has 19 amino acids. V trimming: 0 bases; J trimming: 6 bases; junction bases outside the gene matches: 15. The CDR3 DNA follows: TGTGCCAGCAGCCAAGAAACTAGCGGGTTCCCCCTTGGTTTCAATGAGCAGTTCTTC. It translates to CASSQETSGFPLGFNEQFF.

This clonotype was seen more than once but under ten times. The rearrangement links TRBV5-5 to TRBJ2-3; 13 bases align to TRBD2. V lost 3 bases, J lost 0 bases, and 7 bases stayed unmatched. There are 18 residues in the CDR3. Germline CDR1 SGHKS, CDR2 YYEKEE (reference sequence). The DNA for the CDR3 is TGTGCCAGCAGCTCCAGGACTAGCGGGGGCCTTAGCACAGATACGCAGTATTTT. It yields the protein CASSSRTSGGLSTDTQYF.

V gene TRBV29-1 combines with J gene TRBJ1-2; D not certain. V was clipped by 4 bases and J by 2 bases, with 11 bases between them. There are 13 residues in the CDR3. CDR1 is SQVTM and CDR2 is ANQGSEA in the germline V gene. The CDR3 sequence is CSVGETTNYGYTF. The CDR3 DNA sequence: TGCAGCGTTGGGGAGACCACCAACTATGGCTACACCTTC. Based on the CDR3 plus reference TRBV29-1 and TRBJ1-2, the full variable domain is SAVISQKPSRDICQRGTSLTIQCQVDSQVTMMFWYRQQPGQSLTLIATANQGSEATYESGFVIDKFPISRPNLTFSTLTVSNMSPEDSSIYLCSVGETTNYGYTFGSGTRLTVV.

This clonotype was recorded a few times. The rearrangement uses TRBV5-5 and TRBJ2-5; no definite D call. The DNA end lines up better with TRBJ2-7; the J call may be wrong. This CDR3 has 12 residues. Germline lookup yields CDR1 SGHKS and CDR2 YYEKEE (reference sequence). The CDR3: CASSLFGSEQYF. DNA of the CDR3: TGTGCCAGCAGCTTGTTTGGGTCCGAGCAGTACTTC.

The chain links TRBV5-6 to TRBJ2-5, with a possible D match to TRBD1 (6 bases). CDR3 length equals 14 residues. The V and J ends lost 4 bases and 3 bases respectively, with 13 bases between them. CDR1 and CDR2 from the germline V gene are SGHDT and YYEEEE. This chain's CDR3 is CASSPGQLEETQYF. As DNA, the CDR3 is TGTGCCAGCAGCCCAGGACAGTTAGAAGAGACCCAGTACTTC.

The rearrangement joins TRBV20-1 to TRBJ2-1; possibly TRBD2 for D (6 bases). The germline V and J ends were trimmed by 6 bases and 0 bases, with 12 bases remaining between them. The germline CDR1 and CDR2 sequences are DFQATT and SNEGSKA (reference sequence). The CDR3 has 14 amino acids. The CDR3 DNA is TGCAGTGCCGGGGCGGGGAGCTCCTACAATGAGCAGTTCTTC. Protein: CSAGAGSSYNEQFF.

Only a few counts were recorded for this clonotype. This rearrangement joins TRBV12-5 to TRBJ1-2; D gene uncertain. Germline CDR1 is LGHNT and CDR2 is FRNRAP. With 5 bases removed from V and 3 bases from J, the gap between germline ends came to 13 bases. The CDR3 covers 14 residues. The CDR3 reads CASGLPSGDYGYTF. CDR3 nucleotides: TGTGCTAGTGGTCTCCCGTCCGGGGACTATGGCTACACCTTC.

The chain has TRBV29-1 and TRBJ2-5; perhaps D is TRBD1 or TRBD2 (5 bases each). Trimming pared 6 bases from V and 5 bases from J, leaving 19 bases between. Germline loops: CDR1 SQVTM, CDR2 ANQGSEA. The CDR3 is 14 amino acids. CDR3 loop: CSVLSTGRGETQYF. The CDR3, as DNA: TGCAGCGTCCTAAGTACGGGGCGCGGGGAGACCCAGTACTTC.

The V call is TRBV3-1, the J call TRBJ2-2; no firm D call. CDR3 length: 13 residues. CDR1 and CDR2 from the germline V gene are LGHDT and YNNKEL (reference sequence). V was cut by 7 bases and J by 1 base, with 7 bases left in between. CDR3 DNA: TGTGCCAGCATCGGAAGGAACACCGGGGAGCTGTTTTTT. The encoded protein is CASIGRNTGELFF.

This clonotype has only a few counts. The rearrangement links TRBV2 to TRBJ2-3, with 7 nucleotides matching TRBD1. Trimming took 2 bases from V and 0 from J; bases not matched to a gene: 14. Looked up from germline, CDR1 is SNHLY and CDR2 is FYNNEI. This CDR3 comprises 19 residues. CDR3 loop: CASSELITDRARSTDTQYF. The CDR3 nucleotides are TGTGCCAGCAGTGAATTGATAACAGACAGGGCTAGAAGCACAGATACGCAGTATTTT. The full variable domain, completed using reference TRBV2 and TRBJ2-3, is EPEVTQTPSHQVTQMGQEVILRCVPISNHLYFYWYRQILGQKVEFLVSFYNNEISEKSEIFDDQFSVERPDGSNFTLKIRSTKLEDSAMYFCASSELITDRARSTDTQYFGPGTRLTVL.

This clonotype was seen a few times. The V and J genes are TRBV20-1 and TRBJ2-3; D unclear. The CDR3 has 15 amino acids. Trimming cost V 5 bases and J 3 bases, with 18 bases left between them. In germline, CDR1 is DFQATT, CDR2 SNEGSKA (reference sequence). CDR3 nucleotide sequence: TGCAGTGCTCCCCCGGGTTGGCAAGCGACAGATACGCAGTATTTT. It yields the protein CSAPPGWQATDTQYF.

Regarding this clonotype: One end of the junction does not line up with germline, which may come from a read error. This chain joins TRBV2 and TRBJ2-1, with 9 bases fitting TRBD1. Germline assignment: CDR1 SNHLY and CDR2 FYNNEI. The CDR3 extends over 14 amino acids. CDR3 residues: CASSVGQGYSEQFF. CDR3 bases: TGTGCCAGCAGTGTAGGACAGGGGTACAGTGAGCAGTTCTTC.

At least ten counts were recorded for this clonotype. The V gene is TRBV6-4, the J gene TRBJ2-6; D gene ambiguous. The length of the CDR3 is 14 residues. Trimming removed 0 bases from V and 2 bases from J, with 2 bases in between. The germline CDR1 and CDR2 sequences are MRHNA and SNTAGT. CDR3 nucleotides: TGTGCCAGCAGTGACTCGACTGGGGCCAACGTCCTGACTTTC. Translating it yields CASSDSTGANVLTF.

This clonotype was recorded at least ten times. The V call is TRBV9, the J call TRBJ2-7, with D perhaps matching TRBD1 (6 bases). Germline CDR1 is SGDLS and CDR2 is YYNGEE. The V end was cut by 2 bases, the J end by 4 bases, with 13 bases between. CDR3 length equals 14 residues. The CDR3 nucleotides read TGTGCCAGCAGCGTTCAGGGGTTGAGTTACGAGCAGTACTTC. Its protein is CASSVQGLSYEQYF.

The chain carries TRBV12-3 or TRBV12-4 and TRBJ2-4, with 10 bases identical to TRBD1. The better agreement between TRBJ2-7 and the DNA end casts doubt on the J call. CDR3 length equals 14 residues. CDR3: CASSQTGGAGEQYF. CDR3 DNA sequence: TGTGCCAGCAGCCAGACAGGGGGCGCGGGCGAGCAGTACTTC.